This TCR beta chain appears in the sequencing data of a study of blood T cell repertoires in COVID-19. Turning to the study itself: The origin of the acute and convalescent COVID-19 samples was the United States, Italy and Spain.

Patients at the Seattle site were enrolled during active infection and followed longitudinally. In the source study's methods: Nucleated cell number was recorded as an estimate derived from reference gene primer amplification. The method was immunoSEQ multiplex PCR; TCRdb's version includes in-frame clones alone and lacks a portion of them. D and trimming come from the DNA, and the V and J calls and clone size come from that table. This table holds tens of thousands of clones, approximately 74% found once. CDR3 length: 15 amino acids. Trimming cost V 5 bases and J 2 bases; bases outside gene matches: 4. Germline CDR1 reads SGHVS; CDR2 reads FNYEAQ.

The sequence was obtained from a man in his 70s with COVID-19, enrolled during active disease. This sequence joins TRBV7-6 and TRBJ2-3; TRBD1 agrees at 10 bases. Material for sequencing was peripheral blood. The CDR3 nucleotides are TGTGCCAGCAGCCCCGGGACAGGGGACACAGATACGCAGTATTTT. Its protein product is CASSPGTGDTDTQYF.